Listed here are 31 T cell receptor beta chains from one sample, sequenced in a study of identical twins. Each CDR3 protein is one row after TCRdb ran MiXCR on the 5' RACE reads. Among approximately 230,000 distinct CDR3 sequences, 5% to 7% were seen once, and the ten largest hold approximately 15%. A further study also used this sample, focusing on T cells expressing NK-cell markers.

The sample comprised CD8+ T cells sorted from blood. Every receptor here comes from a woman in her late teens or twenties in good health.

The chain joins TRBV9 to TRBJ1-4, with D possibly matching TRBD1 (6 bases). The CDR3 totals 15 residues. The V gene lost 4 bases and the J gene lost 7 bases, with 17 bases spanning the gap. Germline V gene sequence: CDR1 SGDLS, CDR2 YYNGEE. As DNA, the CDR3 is TGTGCCAGCAGCTCCACAGGGTTGGAGGGTGAAAAACTGTTTTTT. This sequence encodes CASSSTGLEGEKLFF.

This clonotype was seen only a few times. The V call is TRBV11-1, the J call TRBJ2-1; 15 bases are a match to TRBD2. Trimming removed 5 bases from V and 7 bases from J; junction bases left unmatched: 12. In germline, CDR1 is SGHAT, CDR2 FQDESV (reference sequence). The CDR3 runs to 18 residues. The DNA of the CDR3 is TGTGCCAGCAGCCCGCCGTCGGGGACTAGCGGGAGGAAAAATGAGCAGTTCTTC. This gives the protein CASSPPSGTSGRKNEQFF.

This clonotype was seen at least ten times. The CDR3, as DNA: TGTGCCAGCAGCCAAGATGGGAATGGGGTCTTCCCCTACAATGAGCAGTTCTTC. Amino acid sequence: CASSQDGNGVFPYNEQFF. The rearrangement links TRBV3-1 to TRBJ2-1; D ambiguous. The CDR3 has 18 amino acids. Germline CDR1 is LGHDT and CDR2 is YNNKEL (reference sequence). V lost 0 bases and J lost 2, with 17 bases in between.

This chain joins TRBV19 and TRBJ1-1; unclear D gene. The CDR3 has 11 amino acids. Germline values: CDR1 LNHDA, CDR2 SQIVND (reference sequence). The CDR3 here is CVAQKNTEAFF. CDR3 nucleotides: TGTGTGGCCCAAAAGAACACTGAAGCTTTCTTT.

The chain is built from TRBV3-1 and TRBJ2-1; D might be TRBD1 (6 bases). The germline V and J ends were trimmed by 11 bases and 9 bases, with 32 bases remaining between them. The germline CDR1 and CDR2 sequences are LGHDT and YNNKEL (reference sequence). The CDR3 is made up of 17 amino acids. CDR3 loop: CASCKQVAWGPGSEQFF. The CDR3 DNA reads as TGTGCCTCCTGCAAACAGGTAGCGTGGGGGCCTGGTAGTGAGCAGTTCTTC.

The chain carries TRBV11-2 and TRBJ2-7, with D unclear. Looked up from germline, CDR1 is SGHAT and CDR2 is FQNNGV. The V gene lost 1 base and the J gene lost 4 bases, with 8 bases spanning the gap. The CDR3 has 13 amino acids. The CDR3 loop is CASSLVNNYEQYF. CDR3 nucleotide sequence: TGTGCCAGCAGCTTAGTTAACAATTACGAGCAGTACTTC.

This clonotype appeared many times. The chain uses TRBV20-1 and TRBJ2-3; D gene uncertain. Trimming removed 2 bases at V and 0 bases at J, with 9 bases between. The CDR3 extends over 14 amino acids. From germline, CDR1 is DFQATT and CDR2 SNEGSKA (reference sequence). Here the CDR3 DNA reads TGCAGTGCTAGATCCCACAGCAGCACAGATACGCAGTATTTT. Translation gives CSARSHSSTDTQYF.

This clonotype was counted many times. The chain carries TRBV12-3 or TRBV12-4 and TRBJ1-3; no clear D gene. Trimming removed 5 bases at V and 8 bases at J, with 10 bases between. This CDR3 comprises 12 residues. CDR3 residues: CASSIFSDTIYF. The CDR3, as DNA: TGTGCCAGCAGTATCTTTTCCGACACCATATATTTT.

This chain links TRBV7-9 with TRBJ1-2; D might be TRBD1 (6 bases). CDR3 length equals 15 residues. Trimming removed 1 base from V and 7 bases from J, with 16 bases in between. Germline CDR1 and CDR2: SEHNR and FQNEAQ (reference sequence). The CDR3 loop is CASSLVAAGEVGYTF. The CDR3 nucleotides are TGTGCCAGCAGCTTAGTGGCGGCAGGGGAGGTTGGCTACACCTTC.

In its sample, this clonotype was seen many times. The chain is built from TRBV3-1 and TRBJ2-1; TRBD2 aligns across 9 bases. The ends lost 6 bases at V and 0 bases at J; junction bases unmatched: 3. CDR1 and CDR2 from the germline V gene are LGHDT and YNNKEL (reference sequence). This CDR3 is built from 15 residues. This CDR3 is CASRRSGSSYNEQFF. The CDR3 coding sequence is TGTGCCAGCAGGCGTAGCGGGAGCTCCTACAATGAGCAGTTCTTC.

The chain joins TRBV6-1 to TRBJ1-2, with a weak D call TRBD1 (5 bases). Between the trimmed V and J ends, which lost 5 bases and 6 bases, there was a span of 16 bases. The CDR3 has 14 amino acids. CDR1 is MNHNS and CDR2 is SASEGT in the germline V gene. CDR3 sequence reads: CASSPGGVSDGYTF. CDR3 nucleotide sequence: TGTGCCAGCAGTCCCGGGGGGGTTTCGGATGGCTACACCTTC.

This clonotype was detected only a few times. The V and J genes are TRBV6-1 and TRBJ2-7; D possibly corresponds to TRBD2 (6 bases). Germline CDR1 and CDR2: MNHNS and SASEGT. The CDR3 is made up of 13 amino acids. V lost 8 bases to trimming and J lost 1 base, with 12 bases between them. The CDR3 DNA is TGTGCCAGCCTTTCCGGAGGGTCCTACGAGCAGTACTTC. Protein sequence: CASLSGGSYEQYF.

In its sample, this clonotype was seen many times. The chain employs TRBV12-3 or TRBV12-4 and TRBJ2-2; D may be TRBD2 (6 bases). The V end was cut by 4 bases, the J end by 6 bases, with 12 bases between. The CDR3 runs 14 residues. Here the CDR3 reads CASSSISGAGELFF. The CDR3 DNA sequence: TGTGCCAGCAGTTCTATATCGGGGGCCGGGGAGCTGTTTTTT.

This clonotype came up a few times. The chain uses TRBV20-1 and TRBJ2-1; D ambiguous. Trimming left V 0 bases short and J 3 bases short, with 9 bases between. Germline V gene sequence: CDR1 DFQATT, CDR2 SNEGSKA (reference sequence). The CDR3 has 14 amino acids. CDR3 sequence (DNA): TGCAGTGCTAGAGAAGGAGTTTTCTACAATGAGCAGTTCTTC. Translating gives CSAREGVFYNEQFF.

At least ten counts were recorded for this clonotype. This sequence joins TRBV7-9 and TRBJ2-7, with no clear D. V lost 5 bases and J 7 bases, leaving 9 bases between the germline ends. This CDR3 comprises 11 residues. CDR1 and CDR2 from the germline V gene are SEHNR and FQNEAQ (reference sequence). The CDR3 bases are TGTGCCAGCAGCCGAGGCTCAGAGCAGTACTTC. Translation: CASSRGSEQYF.

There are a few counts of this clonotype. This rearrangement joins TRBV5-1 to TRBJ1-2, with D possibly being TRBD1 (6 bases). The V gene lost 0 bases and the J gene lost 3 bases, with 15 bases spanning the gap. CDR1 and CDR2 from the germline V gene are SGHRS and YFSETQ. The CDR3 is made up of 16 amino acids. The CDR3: CASSLDYHRDYYGYTF. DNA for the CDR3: TGCGCCAGCAGCTTGGATTATCACAGGGATTACTATGGCTACACCTTC.

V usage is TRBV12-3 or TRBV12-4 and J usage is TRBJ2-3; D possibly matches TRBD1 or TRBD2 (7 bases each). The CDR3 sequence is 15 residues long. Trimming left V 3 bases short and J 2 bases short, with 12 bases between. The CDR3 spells CASSFRGGLTDTQYF. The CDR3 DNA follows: TGTGCCAGCAGTTTCAGGGGGGGCCTCACAGATACGCAGTATTTT.

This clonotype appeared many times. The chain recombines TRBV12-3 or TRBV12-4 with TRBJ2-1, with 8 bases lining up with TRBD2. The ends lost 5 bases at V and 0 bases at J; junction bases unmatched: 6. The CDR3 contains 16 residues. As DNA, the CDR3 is TGTGCCAGCAGTGACGGACTAGCCTCCTCCTACAATGAGCAGTTCTTC. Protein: CASSDGLASSYNEQFF.

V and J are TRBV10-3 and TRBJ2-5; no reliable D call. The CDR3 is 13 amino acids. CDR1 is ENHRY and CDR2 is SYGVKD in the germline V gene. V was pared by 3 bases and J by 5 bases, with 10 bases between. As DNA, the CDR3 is TGTGCCATCAGTGACCTACCGGCGGAGACCCAGTACTTC. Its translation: CAISDLPAETQYF.

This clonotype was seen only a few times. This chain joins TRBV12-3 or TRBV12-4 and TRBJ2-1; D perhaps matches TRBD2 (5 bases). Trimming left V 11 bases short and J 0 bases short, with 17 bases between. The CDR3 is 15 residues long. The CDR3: CASQDFPSSYNEQFF. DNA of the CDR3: TGTGCCTCCCAGGACTTCCCAAGCTCCTACAATGAGCAGTTCTTC.

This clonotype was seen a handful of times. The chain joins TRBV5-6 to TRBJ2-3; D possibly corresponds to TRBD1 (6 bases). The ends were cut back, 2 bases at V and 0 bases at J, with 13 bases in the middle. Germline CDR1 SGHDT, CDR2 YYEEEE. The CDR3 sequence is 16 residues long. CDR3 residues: CASSFFRGLSTDTQYF. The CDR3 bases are TGTGCCAGCAGCTTCTTCAGGGGCCTAAGCACAGATACGCAGTATTTT. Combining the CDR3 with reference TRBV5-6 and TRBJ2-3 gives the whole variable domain DAGVTQSPTHLIKTRGQQVTLRCSPKSGHDTVSWYQQALGQGPQFIFQYYEEEERQRGNFPDRFSGHQFPNYSSELNVNALLLGDSALYLCASSFFRGLSTDTQYFGPGTRLTVL.

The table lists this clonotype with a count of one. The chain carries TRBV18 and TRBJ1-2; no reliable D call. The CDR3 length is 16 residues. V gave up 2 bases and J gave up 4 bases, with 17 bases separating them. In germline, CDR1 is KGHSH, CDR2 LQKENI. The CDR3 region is CASSPNSRAGSYGYTF. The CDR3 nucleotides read TGTGCCAGCTCACCAAATTCGAGGGCTGGAAGCTATGGCTACACCTTC.

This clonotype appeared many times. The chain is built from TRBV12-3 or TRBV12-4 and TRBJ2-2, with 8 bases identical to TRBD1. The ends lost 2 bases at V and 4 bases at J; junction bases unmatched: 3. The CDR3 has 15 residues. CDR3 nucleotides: TGTGCCAGCAGTTTACCAGGGGGCGCCACCGGGGAGCTGTTTTTT. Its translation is CASSLPGGATGELFF.

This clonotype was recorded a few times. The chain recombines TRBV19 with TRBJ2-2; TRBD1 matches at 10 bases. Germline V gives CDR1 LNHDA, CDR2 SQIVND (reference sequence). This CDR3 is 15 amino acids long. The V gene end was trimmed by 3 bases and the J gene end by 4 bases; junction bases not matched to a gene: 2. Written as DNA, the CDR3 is TGTGCCAGTAGTATTTGGACAGGGGGCACCGGGGAGCTGTTTTTT. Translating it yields CASSIWTGGTGELFF.

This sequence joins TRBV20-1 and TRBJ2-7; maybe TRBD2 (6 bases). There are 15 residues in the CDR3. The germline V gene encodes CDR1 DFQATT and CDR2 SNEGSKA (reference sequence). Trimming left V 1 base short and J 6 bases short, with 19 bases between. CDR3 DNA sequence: TGCAGTGCTAGAGGGGGAGGCTGGGCGGGATTCGAGCAGTACTTC. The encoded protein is CSARGGGWAGFEQYF.

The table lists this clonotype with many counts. In DNA form, the CDR3 reads TGTGCTAGTGGGCGGACAGGGGGCGACACTGAAGCTTTCTTT. Its translation: CASGRTGGDTEAFF. This chain joins TRBV12-5 and TRBJ1-1; 11 bases line up with TRBD1. This CDR3 region has 14 residues. Germline V gene data show CDR1 as LGHNT and CDR2 as FRNRAP. Trimming removed 6 bases from V and 3 bases from J; junction bases left unmatched: 3. The variable domain in full, with the rest retrieved from reference TRBV12-5 and TRBJ1-1, is DARVTQTPRHKVTEMGQEVTMRCQPILGHNTVFWYRQTMMQGLELLAYFRNRAPLDDSGMPKDRFSAEMPDATLATLKIQPSEPRDSAVYFCASGRTGGDTEAFFGQGTRLTVV.

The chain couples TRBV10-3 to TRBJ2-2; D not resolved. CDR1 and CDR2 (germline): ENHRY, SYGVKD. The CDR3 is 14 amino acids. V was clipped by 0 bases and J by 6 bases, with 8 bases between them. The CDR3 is CAISESGVAGELFF. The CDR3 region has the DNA TGTGCCATCAGTGAGTCAGGTGTGGCCGGGGAGCTGTTTTTT.

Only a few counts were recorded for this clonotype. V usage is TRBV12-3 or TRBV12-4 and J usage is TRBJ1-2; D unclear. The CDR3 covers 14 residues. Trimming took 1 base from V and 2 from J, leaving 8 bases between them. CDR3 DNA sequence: TGTGCCAGCAGTTTAGGGGGAACGAACTATGGCTACACCTTC. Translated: CASSLGGTNYGYTF.

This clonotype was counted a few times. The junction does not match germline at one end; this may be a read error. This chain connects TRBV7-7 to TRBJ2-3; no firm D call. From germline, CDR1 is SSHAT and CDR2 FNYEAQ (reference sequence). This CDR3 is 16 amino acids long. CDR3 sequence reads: CASSLRPLGSTDTQYF. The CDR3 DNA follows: TGTGCTAGCAGCTTACGGCCGCTCGGGAGCACAGATACGCAGTATTTT. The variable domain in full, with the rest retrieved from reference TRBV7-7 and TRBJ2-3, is GAGVSQSPRYKVTKRGQDVTLRCDPISSHATLYWYQQALGQGPEFLTYFNYEAQPDKSGLPSDRFSAERPEGSISTLTIQRTEQRDSAMYRCASSLRPLGSTDTQYFGPGTRLTVL.

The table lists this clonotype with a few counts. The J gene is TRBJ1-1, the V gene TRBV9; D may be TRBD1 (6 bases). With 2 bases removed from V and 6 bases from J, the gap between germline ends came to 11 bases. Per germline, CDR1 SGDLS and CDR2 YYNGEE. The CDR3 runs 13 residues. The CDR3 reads CASSVRGGAEAFF. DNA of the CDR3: TGTGCCAGCAGCGTTAGGGGGGGCGCTGAAGCTTTCTTT.

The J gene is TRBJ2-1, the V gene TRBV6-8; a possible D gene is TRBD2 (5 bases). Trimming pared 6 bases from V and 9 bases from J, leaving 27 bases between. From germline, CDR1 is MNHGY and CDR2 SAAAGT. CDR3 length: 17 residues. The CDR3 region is CASSKQVAGRPGSEQFF. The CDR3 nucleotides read TGTGCCAGCAGCAAGCAGGTCGCTGGGAGACCTGGTAGTGAGCAGTTCTTC.